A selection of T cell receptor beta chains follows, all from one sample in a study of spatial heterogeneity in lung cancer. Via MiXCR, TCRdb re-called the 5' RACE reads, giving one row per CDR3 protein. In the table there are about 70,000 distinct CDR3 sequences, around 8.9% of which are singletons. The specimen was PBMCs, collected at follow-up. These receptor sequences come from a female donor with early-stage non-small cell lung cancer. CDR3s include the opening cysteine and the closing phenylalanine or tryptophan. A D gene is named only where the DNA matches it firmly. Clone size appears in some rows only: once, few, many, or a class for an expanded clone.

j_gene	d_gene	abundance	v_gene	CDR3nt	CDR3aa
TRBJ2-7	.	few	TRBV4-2	TGTGCCAGCAGCCACGGTGGCCCCGGTGGGGAGCAGTACTTC	CASSHGGPGGEQYF
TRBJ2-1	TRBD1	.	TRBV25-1	TGTGCCAGCAGTGAGGACAGGGTCGTCAATGAGCAGTTCTTC	CASSEDRVVNEQFF
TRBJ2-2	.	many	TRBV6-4	TGTGCCAGCAGTAGAGACCACACCGGGGAGCTGTTTTTT	CASSRDHTGELFF
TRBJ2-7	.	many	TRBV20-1	TGCAGTGCTAGACCACCAGGCGGCTCCTACGAGCAGTACTTC	CSARPPGGSYEQYF
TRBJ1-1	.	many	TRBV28	TGTGCCAGCAGTTTTCAGAACACTGAAGCTTTCTTT	CASSFQNTEAFF
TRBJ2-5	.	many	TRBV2	TGTGCCAGCAGTGAAGCGCTAGCTCAAGAGACCCAGTACTTC	CASSEALAQETQYF
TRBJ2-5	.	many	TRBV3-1	TGTGCCAGCAGCCAAGATACCCGGACAGAAGAGACCCAGTACTTC	CASSQDTRTEETQYF
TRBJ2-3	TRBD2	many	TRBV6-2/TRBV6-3	TGTGCCAGCAGCCGAATTCCTAGCGGGAGGGTCGCAGATACGCAGTATTTT	CASSRIPSGRVADTQYF
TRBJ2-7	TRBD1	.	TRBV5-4	TGTGCCAGCAGCTCACGGACAGGGAACTACGAGCAGTACTTC	CASSSRTGNYEQYF
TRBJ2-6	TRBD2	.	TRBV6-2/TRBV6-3	TGTGCCAGCAGTTACGCCAGAGCGGGAGGGACCTCTGGGGCCAACGTCCTGACTTTC	CASSYARAGGTSGANVLTF
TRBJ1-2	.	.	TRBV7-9	TGTGCCAGCAGCTTGTCCGATGGCTACACCTTC	CASSLSDGYTF
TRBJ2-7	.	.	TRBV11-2	TGTGCCAGCACCCGGGACACTTTCTACGAGCAGTACTTC	CASTRDTFYEQYF
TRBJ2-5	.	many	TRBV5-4	TGTGCCAGCGGACGAATTCAAGAGACCCAGTACTTC	CASGRIQETQYF
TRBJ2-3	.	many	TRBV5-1	TGCGCCAGCAGCTACCCCCGGGACGCCAACACAGATACGCAGTATTTT	CASSYPRDANTDTQYF
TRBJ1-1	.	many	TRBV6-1	TGTGCCAGCAGTGGGCTCCGAGGGACTGAAGCTTTCTTT	CASSGLRGTEAFF
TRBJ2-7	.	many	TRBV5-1	TGCGCCAGCAGCTTGGCCGACAGAAGATACGAGCAGTACTTC	CASSLADRRYEQYF
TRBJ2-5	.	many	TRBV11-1	TGTGCCAGCAGCCCCGCCGGGACGGATTTCATGTACCAAGAGACCCAGTACTTC	CASSPAGTDFMYQETQYF
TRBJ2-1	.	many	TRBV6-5	TGTGCCAGCAGTTCACGGGTGGGTCCGAGGAGGTCCTACAATGAGCAGTTCTTC	CASSSRVGPRRSYNEQFF
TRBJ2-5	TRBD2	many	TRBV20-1	TGCAGTGCTCCGGCCTGGACTAGCGATAAAGAGACCCAGTACTTC	CSAPAWTSDKETQYF
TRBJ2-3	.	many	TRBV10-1	TGCGCCAGCAGTGACGGCGGGGACGCCCGCCCAGATACGCAGTATTTT	CASSDGGDARPDTQYF
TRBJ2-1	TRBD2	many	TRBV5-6	TGTGCCAGCAGCCCCTTCGGACTAGCGGGCAGCAATGAGCAGTTCTTC	CASSPFGLAGSNEQFF
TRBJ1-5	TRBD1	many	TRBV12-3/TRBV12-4	TGTGCCAGCAGTTTGACAGGGGAGGATCAGCCCCAGCATTTT	CASSLTGEDQPQHF
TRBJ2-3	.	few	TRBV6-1	TGTGCCAGCTCCATCTACCGGGAGGATACGCAGTATTTT	CASSIYREDTQYF
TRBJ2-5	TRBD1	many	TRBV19	TGTGCCAGTAGTATGGGACAGGGGGCGGTTTTTGAGACCCAGTACTTC	CASSMGQGAVFETQYF
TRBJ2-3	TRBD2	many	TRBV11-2	TGTGCCAGCAGCTTTCCCACTAGCGGGCCTAGCACAGATACGCAGTATTTT	CASSFPTSGPSTDTQYF
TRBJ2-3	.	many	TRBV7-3	TGTGCCAGCAGCTTAAATGTGGGAGAGCCAGATACGCAGTATTTT	CASSLNVGEPDTQYF
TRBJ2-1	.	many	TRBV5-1	TGCGCCAGCGTCTCAGGAGCAGGAAGCTCCTACAATGAGCAGTTCTTC	CASVSGAGSSYNEQFF
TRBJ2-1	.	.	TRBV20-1	TGCAGTGCTAGAGAGATACTAGATGAGCAGTTCTTC	CSAREILDEQFF
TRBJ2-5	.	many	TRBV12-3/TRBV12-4	TGTGCCAGCAGTTTAACCGGTGGCGAGACCCAGTACTTC	CASSLTGGETQYF
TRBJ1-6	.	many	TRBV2	TGTGCCAGCAGTGAACCGCCAGGGACTAATTCACCCCTCCACTTT	CASSEPPGTNSPLHF
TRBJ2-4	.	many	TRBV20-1	TGCAGTGCTAGCTCCGGGACTGCCGGAAACATTCAGTACTTC	CSASSGTAGNIQYF
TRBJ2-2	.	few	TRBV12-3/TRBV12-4	TGTGCCAGCAGGAGGGGGTCCGGGGAGCTGTTTTTT	CASRRGSGELFF
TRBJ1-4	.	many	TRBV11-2	TGTGCCAGCAGCCCCGTCCCCAGCGCTAATGAAAAACTGTTTTTT	CASSPVPSANEKLFF
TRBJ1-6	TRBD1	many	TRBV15	TGTGCCACCAGTTTGGGACAGGGACTGTCCGGGTCACCCCTCCACTTT	CATSLGQGLSGSPLHF
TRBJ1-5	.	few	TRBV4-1	TGCGCCAGCCCACAGGTGGATCAGCCCCAGCATTTT	CASPQVDQPQHF
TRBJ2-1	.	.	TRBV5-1	TGCGCCAGCAGCTTGGACGGGAGAAATTACAATGAGCAGTTCTTC	CASSLDGRNYNEQFF
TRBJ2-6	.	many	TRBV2	TGTGCCAGCCGGCCTTCTGGGGCCAACGTCCTGACTTTC	CASRPSGANVLTF
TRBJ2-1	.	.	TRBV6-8	TGTGCCAGACGACTAGTTGGGTACAATGAGCAGTTCTTC	CARRLVGYNEQFF
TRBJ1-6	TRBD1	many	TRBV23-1	TGCGCCAGCAGCCTCCGGACAGGAAGCTCCTATAATTCACCCCTCCACTTT	CASSLRTGSSYNSPLHF
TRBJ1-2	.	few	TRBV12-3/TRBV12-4	TGTGCCAGCAGTTTTAAGAGCGGCTACACCTTC	CASSFKSGYTF
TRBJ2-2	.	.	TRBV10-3	TGTGCCATCAGTGATAGATACACCGGGGAGCTGTTTTTT	CAISDRYTGELFF
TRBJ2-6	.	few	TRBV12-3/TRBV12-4	TGTGCCAGCAGTCTGAGTGCCGGGGCCAACGTCCTGACTTTC	CASSLSAGANVLTF
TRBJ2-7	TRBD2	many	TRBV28	TGTGCCAGCCTAGCGGGAGGATACGAGCAGTACTTC	CASLAGGYEQYF
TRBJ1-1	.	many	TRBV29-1	TGCAGCGTTGAAGCAGCGAACACTGAAGCTTTCTTT	CSVEAANTEAFF
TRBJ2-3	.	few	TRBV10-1	TGCGCCACGGGGAAGAGCGAAGATACGCAGTATTTT	CATGKSEDTQYF